The 25 T cell receptor beta chains presented below share a single source sample, sequenced in a study of Graves' ophthalmopathy and Graves' hyperthyroidism. The TCR beta CDR3 regions underwent amplification from RNA transcripts. Following a first-round RT-PCR that used HTBI primers, a second-round multiplex PCR was carried out. TCRdb reanalysed the multiplex PCR reads using MiXCR and keeps one entry per CDR3 protein. The repertoire consists of almost 750,000 distinct CDR3 sequences, with roughly two fifths occurring once and the leading ten covering approximately 43%. The sequenced sample was peripheral blood. The receptors shown here come from an adult man with Graves' ophthalmopathy.

The rearrangement links TRBV29-1 to TRBJ2-7; either TRBD1 or TRBD2 may supply D (5 bases each). Germline CDR1 reads SQVTM; CDR2 reads ANQGSEA. Trimming cost V 7 bases and J 9 bases, with 16 bases left between them. This CDR3 contains 11 residues. CDR3 amino acids: CSAYGGERQYF. DNA for the CDR3: TGCAGCGCCTATGGGGGAGAAAGGCAGTACTTC.

This clonotype was seen repeatedly, ten times or more. The rearrangement uses TRBV2 and TRBJ1-5, with TRBD1 matching 8 bases. Per the germline V gene, CDR1 is SNHLY and CDR2 is FYNNEI. This CDR3 has 15 residues. V lost 7 bases, J lost 6 bases, and 11 bases stayed unmatched. The CDR3, as DNA: TGTGCCAGCAAGACAGGGGAGTCTGGAGGTCAGCCCCAGCATTTT. It is translated as CASKTGESGGQPQHF.

The CDR3 DNA follows: TGCAGTGCTAGAGGGGGGTGGTCAGGGGATGACCATGGCTACACCTTC. This gives the protein CSARGGWSGDDHGYTF. The chain couples TRBV20-1 to TRBJ1-2; D is possibly TRBD1 (6 bases). Trimming cost V 1 base and J 6 bases, with 21 bases left between them. Germline CDR1 is DFQATT and CDR2 is SNEGSKA (reference sequence). The CDR3 contains 16 residues.

The rearrangement joins TRBV29-1 to TRBJ1-2, with 10 bases that match TRBD1. After removal of 1 base from V and 3 bases from J, the junction contained 5 bases not matched to a gene. Germline V gives CDR1 SQVTM, CDR2 ANQGSEA. The CDR3 consists of 15 residues. CDR3 DNA: TGCAGCGTTGAAGGACAGGGGGCGCGGTACTATGGCTACACCTTC. It specifies CSVEGQGARYYGYTF.

This clonotype was seen only once. V and J are TRBV10-3 and TRBJ1-6; maybe TRBD1 (5 bases). The CDR3 is 14 amino acids. Germline V gene sequence: CDR1 ENHRY, CDR2 SYGVKD. Trimming took off 2 bases at V and 9 bases at J, with 11 bases between the two ends. This CDR3 reads CAISEDGGGSPLHF. The CDR3 nucleotides read TGTGCCATCAGTGAGGACGGGGGTGGTTCACCCCTCCACTTT.

This clonotype showed up just a few times. The CDR3 bases are TGTGCCAGCCGAACCACAGGGGAAGAGACCCAGTACTTC. Amino acid sequence: CASRTTGEETQYF. The V and J genes are TRBV12-3 or TRBV12-4 and TRBJ2-5; 7 bases line up with TRBD1. CDR3 length: 13 amino acids. The junction had 6 bases not matched to a gene; V was cut back by 8 bases and J by 3 bases.

On this clonotype: Germline is not matched at one junction end, which may reflect a read error. This chain links TRBV10-3 with TRBJ1-6, with D possibly being TRBD1 (5 bases). The CDR3 totals 17 residues. The germline gives CDR1 ENHRY, CDR2 SYGVKD. The CDR3 protein is CASSYKVWGDNNSPLHF. In DNA form, the CDR3 reads TGTGCCAGCAGTTACAAAGTTTGGGGGGATAATAATTCACCCCTCCACTTT.

The chain links TRBV29-1 to TRBJ1-5; perhaps TRBD1 as D (5 bases). The V gene lost 8 bases and the J gene lost 0 bases, with 11 bases spanning the gap. Germline V gives CDR1 SQVTM, CDR2 ANQGSEA. This CDR3 contains 13 residues. DNA of the CDR3: TGCAGCTTTCAGACAGCTAGCAATCAGCCCCAGCATTTT. It codes for CSFQTASNQPQHF.

J is TRBJ1-5 and V is TRBV24-1; D unresolved. Germline-derived CDR1 and CDR2 are KGHDR and SFDVKD. Deletions cut 2 bases from V and 5 bases from J, with 12 bases between. The CDR3 runs to 15 residues. The CDR3 bases are TGTGCCACCAGTGATTGTAGGGTCGGGGATCAGCCCCAGCATTTT. This sequence encodes CATSDCRVGDQPQHF.

This clonotype was found many times. J is TRBJ2-7 and V is TRBV7-2, with TRBD2 matching 10 bases. With 1 base clipped from V and 3 bases from J, the junction kept 3 bases outside the gene matches. Germline-derived CDR1 and CDR2 are SGHTA and FQGNSA. The length of the CDR3 is 15 residues. The DNA of the CDR3 is TGTGCCAGCAGCTTAGGCCCTAGCGGGAGCTACGAGCAGTACTTC. Translated, it gives CASSLGPSGSYEQYF. The full variable domain, completed using reference TRBV7-2 and TRBJ2-7, is GAGVSQSPSNKVTEKGKDVELRCDPISGHTALYWYRQSLGQGLEFLIYFQGNSAPDKSGLPSDRFSAERTGGSVSTLTIQRTQQEDSAVYLCASSLGPSGSYEQYFGPGTRLTVT.

A word on this clonotype: It is unclear where the CDR3 begins or ends on the DNA, so no DNA is shown, and the CDR3 is as TCRdb lists it. CDR3 sequence: CASSFYICSAWDSQYTEAFF. The chain joins TRBV7-3 to TRBJ1-1; TRBD1 is taken as the D call from the table, unchecked against the DNA. The germline gives CDR1 SGHTA, CDR2 FQGTGA. The CDR3 length equals 20 residues, ends included.

This clonotype was found many times. CDR3 residues: CASSQETGGFAPLHF. The CDR3 nucleotides are TGTGCCAGCAGCCAAGAGACAGGGGGCTTCGCACCCCTCCACTTT. The chain uses TRBV14 and TRBJ1-6, with 10 bases that match TRBD1. CDR1 and CDR2 (germline): SGHDN, FVKESK. This CDR3 is built from 15 residues. The J segment lost 11 bases and the V segment lost 0 bases, leaving 4 bases of the junction unmatched. Together with reference TRBV14 and TRBJ1-6, the CDR3 gives the full variable domain: EAGVTQFPSHSVIEKGQTVTLRCDPISGHDNLYWYRRVMGKEIKFLLHFVKESKQDESGMPNNRFLAERTGGTYSTLKVQPAELEDSGVYFCASSQETGGFAPLHFGNGTRLTVT.

This clonotype has only a few counts. The chain recombines TRBV3-1 with TRBJ1-4; D ambiguous. Trimming pared 2 bases from V and 8 bases from J, leaving 9 bases between. This CDR3 spans 13 amino acids. Per the germline V gene, CDR1 is LGHDT and CDR2 is YNNKEL (reference sequence). The CDR3 DNA follows: TGTGCCAGCAGCCAACCGAAGGAGGAAAAACTGTTTTTT. Amino acids: CASSQPKEEKLFF. Filled out from reference TRBV3-1 and TRBJ1-4, the complete variable domain reads DTAVSQTPKYLVTQMGNDKSIKCEQNLGHDTMYWYKQDSKKFLKIMFSYNNKELIINETVPNRFSPKSPDKAHLNLHINSLELGDSAVYFCASSQPKEEKLFFGSGTQLSVL.

In this sample, this clonotype turned up a few times. The rearrangement uses TRBV20-1 and TRBJ1-6, with 9 nucleotides matching TRBD1. Looked up from germline, CDR1 is DFQATT and CDR2 is SNEGSKA (reference sequence). The CDR3 is made up of 13 amino acids. Trimming cost V 6 bases and J 6 bases; bases outside gene matches: 3. The CDR3 DNA is TGCAGTGCCAAGGACAGGGGTAATTCACCCCTCCACTTT. This encodes CSAKDRGNSPLHF.

The chain links TRBV19 to TRBJ2-2; no clear D. The CDR3 consists of 13 residues. CDR1 and CDR2 (germline): LNHDA, SQIVND (reference sequence). V was pared by 1 base and J by 8 bases, with 8 bases between. This chain's CDR3 is CASSIAFGGELFF. The CDR3 bases are TGTGCCAGTAGTATAGCGTTCGGTGGGGAGCTGTTTTTT.

This sequence joins TRBV7-9 and TRBJ1-1, with a weak D call TRBD1 (5 bases). The CDR3 covers 17 residues. V lost 2 bases and J lost 2, with 18 bases in between. The germline V gene has CDR1 SEHNR and CDR2 FQNEAQ (reference sequence). The CDR3 region has the DNA TGTGCCAGCAGCTTAACAGGACTGGGACGGATCAACACTGAAGCTTTCTTT. Its protein product is CASSLTGLGRINTEAFF.

This chain links TRBV19 with TRBJ2-5, with 8 bases lining up with TRBD1. CDR3 length equals 13 residues. Germline trimming cut 5 bases from V and 6 bases from J; bases unmatched to any gene: 5. Germline values: CDR1 LNHDA, CDR2 SQIVND (reference sequence). CDR3 region: CASSAGQAKTQYF. The CDR3, as DNA: TGTGCCAGTAGTGCGGGACAGGCGAAGACCCAGTACTTC.

This clonotype occurred many times. The chain combines TRBV19 with TRBJ2-6; 7 nucleotides align to TRBD1. Germline values: CDR1 LNHDA, CDR2 SQIVND (reference sequence). The trim removed 6 bases at V and 4 bases at J, leaving 12 bases unmatched. The CDR3 extends over 17 amino acids. Written as DNA, the CDR3 is TGTGCCAGTAGCCTTGACCCCAGGGGGAAAGGGGCCAACGTCCTGACTTTC. Protein sequence: CASSLDPRGKGANVLTF.

This clonotype was counted only a few times. The J gene is TRBJ1-4, the V gene TRBV5-6; D perhaps matches TRBD1 (5 bases). The CDR3 runs 18 residues. Trimming shortened V by 2 bases and J by 0 bases, and 17 bases separated the two germline ends. Germline CDR1 and CDR2: SGHDT and YYEEEE. The DNA for the CDR3 is TGTGCCAGCAGCTTACGGAGGCAGGGAATTGCAACTAATGAAAAACTGTTTTTT. Translating it yields CASSLRRQGIATNEKLFF.

This clonotype was detected a few times. The chain links TRBV6-6 to TRBJ2-5; 7 nucleotides align to TRBD1. The CDR3 covers 16 residues. The germline gives CDR1 MNHNY, CDR2 SVGAGI (reference sequence). Trimming at V came to 1 base and at J to 3 bases, leaving 8 bases not matched to a gene. CDR3 sequence: CASSYLRDRPEETQYF. In DNA form, the CDR3 reads TGTGCCAGCAGTTACTTAAGGGACAGACCTGAAGAGACCCAGTACTTC.

For this clonotype: A much bigger clone sits one base away, suggesting this may be a read error. V is TRBV25-1 and J is TRBJ1-4; D might be TRBD1 (6 bases). V was pared by 3 bases and J by 8 bases, with 16 bases between. From germline, CDR1 is MGHDK and CDR2 SYGVNS. This CDR3 comprises 15 residues. DNA of the CDR3: TGTGCCAGCAGTGATCCGAGGGGGGATGGAGAAAAACTGTTTTTT. Translated, it gives CASSDPRGDGEKLFF.

This chain links TRBV19 with TRBJ1-1, with 7 bases fitting TRBD1. This CDR3 is 13 amino acids long. Per the germline V gene, CDR1 is LNHDA and CDR2 is SQIVND (reference sequence). J was trimmed by 5 bases and V by 7 bases; bases with no gene match: 7. This CDR3 is CASTDRVLTEAFF. As DNA, the CDR3 is TGTGCCAGTACTGACAGGGTTCTGACTGAAGCTTTCTTT.

V and J are TRBV11-2 and TRBJ2-7, with D tentatively TRBD2 (5 bases). With 3 bases removed from V and 4 bases from J, the gap between germline ends came to 13 bases. The CDR3 contains 14 residues. Germline lookup yields CDR1 SGHAT and CDR2 FQNNGV. As DNA, the CDR3 is TGTGCCAGCAGCTTCTCCGGGATCCCGTACGAGCAGTACTTC. Its translation is CASSFSGIPYEQYF.

This clonotype was observed a few times. The chain couples TRBV29-1 to TRBJ2-2, with TRBD1 matching 7 bases. CDR1 is SQVTM, CDR2 ANQGSEA, per germline. Trimming cost V 1 base and J 7 bases; bases outside gene matches: 6. There are 14 residues in the CDR3. CDR3 in DNA: TGCAGCGTTGAAGGCAGGGGGAAGGTCGGGGAGCTGTTTTTT. Amino acids: CSVEGRGKVGELFF.

The chain uses TRBV20-1 and TRBJ1-4; D not resolved. CDR3 size: 13 residues. Deletions cut 3 bases from V and 8 bases from J, with 13 bases between. Germline assignment: CDR1 DFQATT and CDR2 SNEGSKA (reference sequence). The DNA of the CDR3 is TGCAGTGCTAGGCAGGAGCAGAAGGAAAAACTGTTTTTT. It encodes CSARQEQKEKLFF.